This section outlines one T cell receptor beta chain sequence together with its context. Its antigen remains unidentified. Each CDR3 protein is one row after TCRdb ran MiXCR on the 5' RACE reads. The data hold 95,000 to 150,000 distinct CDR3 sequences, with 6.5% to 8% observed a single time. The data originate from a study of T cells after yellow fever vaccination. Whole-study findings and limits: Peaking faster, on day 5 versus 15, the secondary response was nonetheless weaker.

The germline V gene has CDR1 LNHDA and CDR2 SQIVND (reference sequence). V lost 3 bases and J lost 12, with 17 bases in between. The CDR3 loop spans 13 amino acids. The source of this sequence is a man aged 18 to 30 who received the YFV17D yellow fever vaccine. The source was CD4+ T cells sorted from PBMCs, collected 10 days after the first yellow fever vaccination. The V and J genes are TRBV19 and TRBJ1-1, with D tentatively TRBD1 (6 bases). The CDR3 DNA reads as TGTGCCAGTAGTATCCCGCAGGGGCAATCACCTTTCTTT. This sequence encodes CASSIPQGQSPFF.